This record looks at one T cell receptor beta chain sequence and its context. The record originates from a study of blood T cell repertoires in COVID-19. Study summary: Spain, Italy and the United States supplied samples that represented acute and convalescent COVID-19. T cells, B-cell-depleted T cells, or PBMCs provided the cDNA or gDNA that served as material.

Membership in each cohort depended on participant-reported clinical history. Two negative PCRs, clearance, or symptom resolution were required of recovered Cohort 3 donors. TCRdb's copy holds only in-frame clones and misses some; the assay was immunoSEQ multiplex PCR. The repertoire consists of roughly 250,000 clones, with around 86% occurring once and the leading ten covering 1.6%. The CDR3 covers 15 residues. Trimming cost V 3 bases and J 5 bases; bases outside gene matches: 7. CDR1 and CDR2 from the germline V gene are SGDLS and YYNGEE. The chain carries TRBV9 and TRBJ1-4, with 7 bases that match TRBD1. Sequencing input: PBMCs or T cells enriched from blood (not recorded which). This clonotype was sampled from a woman in her fifties or sixties who had recovered from COVID-19. As DNA, the CDR3 is TGTGCCAGCAGCGCCCGGACAGGCGGGAATGAAAAACTGTTTTTT. Protein sequence: CASSARTGGNEKLFF.